This entry features one TCR beta chain sequence. The antigen is undetermined. The CDR3 contains 11 residues. Germline CDR1 reads ENHRY; CDR2 reads SYGVKD. This sample was included in a study of beta chain features in type 1 diabetes. For the study at large: Across every sample, around 100,000,000 sorted cells were examined in total. Overall study results and limits: Shorter TCRB CDR3s, moderately but significantly so, marked every one of the four CD4+ subsets in Type 1 diabetes patients.

TCRB transcripts that were expressed got sequenced, as all of the isolated RNA had been reverse transcribed. Repertoires were generated with immunoSEQ multiplex PCR, while TCRdb's copy carries only in-frame clones and drops some. The sample records around 250,000 clones, about 15% being singletons. The chain is built from TRBV10-3 and TRBJ2-3; tentatively, D is TRBD1 (5 bases). Sequenced: naive CD4+ T cells from blood. The TCR sequence derives from a man aged 25-45 years with type 1 diabetes. The CDR3 protein is CAVGLTDTQYF. The CDR3 DNA follows: TGTGCTGTGGGGCTCACAGATACGCAGTATTTT.